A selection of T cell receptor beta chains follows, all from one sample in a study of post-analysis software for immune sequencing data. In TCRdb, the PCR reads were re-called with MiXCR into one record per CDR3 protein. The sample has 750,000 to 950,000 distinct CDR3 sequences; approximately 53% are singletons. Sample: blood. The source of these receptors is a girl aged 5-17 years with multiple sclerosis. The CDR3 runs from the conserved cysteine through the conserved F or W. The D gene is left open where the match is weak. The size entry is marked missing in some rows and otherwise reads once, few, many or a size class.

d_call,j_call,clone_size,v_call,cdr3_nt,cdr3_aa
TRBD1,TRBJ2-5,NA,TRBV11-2,TGTGCCAGCAGCTTATGGGACAGCACCCAAGAGACCCAGTACTTC,CASSLWDSTQETQYF
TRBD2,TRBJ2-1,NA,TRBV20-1,TGCAGTGCTAGAGACTTCCGGGGGGGTGAGCAGTTCTTC,CSARDFRGGEQFF
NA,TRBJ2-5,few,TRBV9,TGTGCCAGCAGCTCCCGGGGGATGTCGAACCAAGAGACCCAGTACTTC,CASSSRGMSNQETQYF
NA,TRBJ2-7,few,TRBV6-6,TGTGCCAGCAGACGAGGGGCCAGCTCCTACGAGCAGTACTTC,CASRRGASSYEQYF
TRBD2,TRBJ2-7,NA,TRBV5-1,TGCGCCAGCAGCCTAATAGCGGGAGCTCCCTACGAGCAGTACTTC,CASSLIAGAPYEQYF
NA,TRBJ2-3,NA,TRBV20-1,TGCAGTGCTAGAGAAGCTCGCACAGATACGCAGTATTTT,CSAREARTDTQYF
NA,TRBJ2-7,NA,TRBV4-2,TGTGCCAGCAGCCAAGTAGGGCAGCTGCGCTCCTACGAGCAGTACTTC,CASSQVGQLRSYEQYF
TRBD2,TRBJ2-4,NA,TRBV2,TGTGCCAGCAAAGCTAGCGGCTTAGCCAAAAACATTCAGTACTTC,CASKASGLAKNIQYF
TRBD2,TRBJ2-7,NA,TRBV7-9,TGTGCCAGCAGCTTTAGCCCTGGACGAGCGGGAGTTTCCTACGAGCAGTACTTC,CASSFSPGRAGVSYEQYF
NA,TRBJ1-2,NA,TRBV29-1,TGCAGCGTTGAAGATGTCGGGGGTCCGGCCTATGGCTACACCTTC,CSVEDVGGPAYGYTF
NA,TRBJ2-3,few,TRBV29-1,TGCAGCGTTCAAAGTGGGTCACTCGGGGGAGATACGCAGTATTTT,CSVQSGSLGGDTQYF
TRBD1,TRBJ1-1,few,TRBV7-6,TGTGCCAGCAGCGCCCTTCAGGGGGATCGGGCTTTCTTT,CASSALQGDRAFF
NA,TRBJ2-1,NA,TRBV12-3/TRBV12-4,TGTGCCAGCAGTCCCCCTTGGGGGCCAACAAGGGCTGAGCAGTTCTTC,CASSPPWGPTRAEQFF
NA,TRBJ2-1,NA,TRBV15,TGTGCCACCAGCGTGGGGTTGAACAATGAGCAGTTCTTC,CATSVGLNNEQFF
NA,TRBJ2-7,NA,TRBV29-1,TGCAGCGCGCTGGGACAGCGGGACGAGCAGTACTTC,CSALGQRDEQYF
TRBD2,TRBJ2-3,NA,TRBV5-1,TGCGCCAGCAGCTTACTAGCGGGGGGATCTAGCACAGATACGCAGTATTTT,CASSLLAGGSSTDTQYF
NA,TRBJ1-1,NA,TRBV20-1,TGCAGTGCTAGAGTTGGCGGGCAGGGATACGGAGCTTTCTTT,CSARVGGQGYGAFF
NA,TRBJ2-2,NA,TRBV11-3,TGTGCCAGCAGCTTGGCCGGGGAGTTCGGGGAGCTGTTTTTT,CASSLAGEFGELFF
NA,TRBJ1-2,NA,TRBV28,TGTGCCAGCAACGAAGGGGTCGATGGCTACACCTTC,CASNEGVDGYTF
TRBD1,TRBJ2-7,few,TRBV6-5,TGTGCCAGCAGGGACAGGTTCGGCGAGCAGTACTTC,CASRDRFGEQYF
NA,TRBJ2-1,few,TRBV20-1,TGCAGTGCCTCAGCTAGGTACAATGAGCAGTTCTTC,CSASARYNEQFF
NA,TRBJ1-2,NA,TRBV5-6,TGTGCCAGCAGCTTTAGGTCGGCAGGGTATGGCTACACCTTC,CASSFRSAGYGYTF
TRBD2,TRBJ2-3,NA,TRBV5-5,TGTGCCAGCAGCTTGGTAGCGGGACTAAGAGGAGGGGCAGATACGCAGTATTTT,CASSLVAGLRGGADTQYF
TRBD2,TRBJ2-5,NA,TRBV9,TGTGCCAGCAGCGCCGGGAGGGAGACCCAGTACTTC,CASSAGRETQYF
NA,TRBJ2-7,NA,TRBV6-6,TGTGCCAGCAGTCACGCGGCAGTGGGGGATTCCTACAATGAGCAGTACTTC,CASSHAAVGDSYNEQYF
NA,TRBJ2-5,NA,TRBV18,TGTGCCAGCTCACCACTAAACAGGATGGAAGAGACCCAGTACTTC,CASSPLNRMEETQYF
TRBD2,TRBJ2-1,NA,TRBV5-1,TGTGCCAGCAGTACCGGGACTAGCGGCTACAATGAGCAGTTCTTC,CASSTGTSGYNEQFF
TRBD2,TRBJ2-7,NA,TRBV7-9,TGTGCCAGCAGCCCAACCCTAGGCGGGAGTGCCCCCTACGAGCAGTACTTC,CASSPTLGGSAPYEQYF
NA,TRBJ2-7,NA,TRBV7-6,TGTGCCAGCAGCTTAGCGCTCCCGGACAGCCAAGGATCCTACGAGCAGTACTTC,CASSLALPDSQGSYEQYF
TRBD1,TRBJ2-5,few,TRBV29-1,TGCAGCGTTGCTCCAGGGGGACAAGAGACCCAGTACTTC,CSVAPGGQETQYF
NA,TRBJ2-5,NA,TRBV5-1,TGCGCCAGCAGCTTGGCCGTAACCGCCTGGGAGACCCAGTACTTC,CASSLAVTAWETQYF
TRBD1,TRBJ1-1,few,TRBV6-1,TGTGCCAGCAGAACGAGACAGGGCGTGAACACTGAAGCTTTCTTT,CASRTRQGVNTEAFF
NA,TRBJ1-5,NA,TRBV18,TGTGCCAGCTCACAAAAGCAAAATAGCAATCAGCCCCAGCATTTT,CASSQKQNSNQPQHF
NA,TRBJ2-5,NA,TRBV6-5,TGTGCCAGCAGTGAAGGGTCCGGGACCGAGACCCAGTACTTC,CASSEGSGTETQYF
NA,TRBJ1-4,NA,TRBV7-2,TGTGCCAGCAGCCAGGACCCCCAGGTTGGCAGGAAACTGTTTTTT,CASSQDPQVGRKLFF
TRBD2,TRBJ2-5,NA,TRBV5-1,TGCGCCAGCAGCCCTGGACTAGCGGGAGTCAGAGAGACCCAGTACTTC,CASSPGLAGVRETQYF
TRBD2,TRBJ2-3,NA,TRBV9,TGTGCCAGCAGCGTAGGGAGGGTCGGGGGGGATACGCAGTATTTT,CASSVGRVGGDTQYF
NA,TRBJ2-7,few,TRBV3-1,TGTGCCAGCAGCCAGCTATCGGGCGAGCAGTACTTC,CASSQLSGEQYF
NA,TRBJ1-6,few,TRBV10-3,TGTGCCATCAGTGAGACAGTTAATTCACCCCTCCACTTT,CAISETVNSPLHF
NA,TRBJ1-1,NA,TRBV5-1,TGCGCCAGCAGCTCGGACAGCTTTGAAGCTTTCTTT,CASSSDSFEAFF
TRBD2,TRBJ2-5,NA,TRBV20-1,TGCAGTGCTACCCGGGGACTAGCGGGGACTAAAGAGACCCAGTACTTC,CSATRGLAGTKETQYF
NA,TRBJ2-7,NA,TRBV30,TGTGCCTGGAGTCGGACAGACTCCTACGAGCAGTACTTC,CAWSRTDSYEQYF
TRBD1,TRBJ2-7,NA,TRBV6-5,TGTGCCAGCAGTTACGCTCTGACAGGGACCTACGAGCAGTACTTC,CASSYALTGTYEQYF
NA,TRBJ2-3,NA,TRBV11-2,TGTGCCAGCAGCTTAGTTCGTTCAGCCACAGATACGCAGTATTTT,CASSLVRSATDTQYF
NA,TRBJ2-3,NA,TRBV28,TGTGCCAGCAGTTTGTACAGGAGGGTGACAGATACGCAGTATTTT,CASSLYRRVTDTQYF
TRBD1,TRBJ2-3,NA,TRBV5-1,TGCGCCAGCAGTTTCGCCGGACAGGCAGATACGCAGTATTTT,CASSFAGQADTQYF
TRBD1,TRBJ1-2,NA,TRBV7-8,TGTGCCAGCAGCTTAGCGCGGGAGGGGGCGTCCGGCTACACCTTC,CASSLAREGASGYTF
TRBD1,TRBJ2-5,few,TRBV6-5,TGTGCCAGCAGTCAGGGACAGGGATGGAAAGAGACCCAGTACTTC,CASSQGQGWKETQYF
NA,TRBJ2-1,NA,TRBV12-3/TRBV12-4,TGTGCCAGCAGTTTCCTAACGGACTACAATGAGCAGTTCTTC,CASSFLTDYNEQFF
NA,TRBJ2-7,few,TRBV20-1,TGCAGTGCTAGAGATCGGATCAACTCACTCTACGAGCAGTACTTC,CSARDRINSLYEQYF
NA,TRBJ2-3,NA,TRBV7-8,TGTGCCAGCAGCTTAGTCGGTAGCGCAAGGGGAGATACGCAGTATTTT,CASSLVGSARGDTQYF
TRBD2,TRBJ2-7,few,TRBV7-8,TGTGCCAGCAGCTTTCCGAGCGGGGGGGATTACGAGCAGTACTTC,CASSFPSGGDYEQYF
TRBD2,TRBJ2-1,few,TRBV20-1,TGCAGTGCTCAGACTAGCGGGGCATACAATGAGCAGTTCTTC,CSAQTSGAYNEQFF
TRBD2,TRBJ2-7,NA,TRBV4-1,TGCGCCAGCAGCCAAGATCGACTAGCGGGAGGTCACGAGCAGTACTTC,CASSQDRLAGGHEQYF
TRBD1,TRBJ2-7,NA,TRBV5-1,TGCGCCAGCAGCGACCCGGGACAGGGGACCTACGAGCAGTACTTC,CASSDPGQGTYEQYF
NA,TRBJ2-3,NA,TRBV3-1,TGTGCCAGCAGCCAATCCCCCTTCAAGGCGACAGATACGCAGTATTTT,CASSQSPFKATDTQYF
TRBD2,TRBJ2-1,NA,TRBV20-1,TGCAGTGCTAGGAACAGCGGGAGGGCGAACAATGAGCAGTTCTTC,CSARNSGRANNEQFF
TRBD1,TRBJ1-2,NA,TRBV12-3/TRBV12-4,TGTGCCAGCAGTTTATCCCTCAGGGGGGACTATGGCTACACCTTC,CASSLSLRGDYGYTF